This entry lists 26 T cell receptor beta chains sequenced from one sample in a study of control samples from healthy donors and cancer patients. Assay: immunoSEQ multiplex PCR; the TCRdb copy retains only in-frame clones and omits some. The sample comprises 85,000 to 100,000 clones, approximately 82% of which are singletons, and 2% to 2.5% rests with the top ten. The material sequenced was blood. Receptors were obtained from a man aged 60-69 years in good health.

The chain employs TRBV3-1 (or the pseudogene TRBV3-2) and TRBJ2-1; D is undetermined. In germline, CDR1 is LGHDT, CDR2 YNNKEL (reference sequence). The V and J ends lost 0 bases and 2 bases respectively, with 8 bases between them. CDR3 length: 15 amino acids. The chain's CDR3 is CASSQDYLTYNEQFF. The DNA of the CDR3 is TGTGCCAGCAGCCAAGACTATTTGACCTACAATGAGCAGTTCTTC.

The rearrangement links TRBV2 to TRBJ1-2; D is unclear. The ends were cut back, 2 bases at V and 0 bases at J, with 22 bases in the middle. The CDR3 consists of 19 residues. Germline lookup yields CDR1 SNHLY and CDR2 FYNNEI. In DNA form, the CDR3 reads TGTGCCAGCAGTGAAAGTCAACTTGTTACAGAACCGTCTAACTATGGCTACACCTTC. Its protein product is CASSESQLVTEPSNYGYTF.

CDR3 sequence (DNA): TGCGCCAGCAGCCACCTGGACAGGGCCTCTGGAAACACCATATATTTT. This encodes CASSHLDRASGNTIYF. The genes are TRBV4-1 and TRBJ1-3, with 8 bases identical to TRBD1. The length of the CDR3 is 16 residues. The J segment lost 0 bases and the V segment lost 3 bases, leaving 4 bases of the junction unmatched. Germline V gene sequence: CDR1 MGHRA, CDR2 YSYEKL.

This CDR3 is CASRGRDRDQPQHF. CDR3 nucleotides: TGTGCCAGTAGGGGGAGGGACAGAGATCAGCCCCAGCATTTT. The chain links TRBV19 to TRBJ1-5; 7 bases match TRBD1. CDR3 size: 14 residues. CDR1 is LNHDA and CDR2 is SQIVND in the germline V gene (reference sequence). V trimming: 6 bases; J trimming: 5 bases; junction bases outside the gene matches: 7.

V gene TRBV5-8 combines with J gene TRBJ2-3; D remains unclear. Trimming cost V 0 bases and J 0 bases, with 8 bases left between them. CDR1 and CDR2 (germline): SGHTS, YDEGEE. CDR3 size: 15 residues. The CDR3 coding sequence is TGTGCCAGCAGCTTGGAGGGCGGCAGCACAGATACGCAGTATTTT. Protein sequence: CASSLEGGSTDTQYF.

The chain employs TRBV7-9 and TRBJ2-1; 7 bases map to TRBD1. V lost 3 bases to trimming and J lost 0 bases; unmatched junction nucleotides: 5. The CDR3 has 16 residues. The germline V gene has CDR1 SEHNR and CDR2 FQNEAQ (reference sequence). The CDR3 DNA follows: TGTGCCAGCAGCTTGTCGGGACAGAGCTCCTACAATGAGCAGTTCTTC. It codes for CASSLSGQSSYNEQFF. Complete variable domain (other parts from reference TRBV7-9 and TRBJ2-1): DTGVSQNPRHKITKRGQNVTFRCDPISEHNRLYWYRQTLGQGPEFLTYFQNEAQLEKSRLLSDRFSAERPKGSFSTLEIQRTEQGDSAMYLCASSLSGQSSYNEQFFGPGTRLTVL.

J is TRBJ2-3 and V is TRBV4-2, with a tentative D call TRBD1 (5 bases). CDR3 length equals 16 residues. The ends were cut back, 2 bases at V and 3 bases at J, with 15 bases in the middle. The germline gives CDR1 LGHNA, CDR2 YNFKEQ. In nucleotides, the CDR3 is TGTGCCAGCAGCCAACTTGCCGAACCAGGGACAGATACGCAGTATTTT. This gives the protein CASSQLAEPGTDTQYF.

The V call is TRBV5-1, the J call TRBJ2-2; 7 bases map to TRBD1. The CDR3 is 15 residues long. Germline CDR1 and CDR2: SGHRS and YFSETQ. With V trimmed by 4 bases and J by 2 bases, 5 bases remained unmatched. The CDR3 region has the DNA TGCGCCAGCAGCCCCGGGACAGCAAACACCGGGGAGCTGTTTTTT. It translates to CASSPGTANTGELFF.

The chain has TRBV12-5 and TRBJ1-1; 8 nucleotides align to TRBD1. The junction had 10 bases not matched to a gene; V was cut back by 4 bases and J by 6 bases. CDR3 length equals 15 residues. Looked up from germline, CDR1 is LGHNT and CDR2 is FRNRAP. As DNA, the CDR3 is TGTGCTAGTGGTTCCTACACAGGGGGTTTGGCTGAAGCTTTCTTT. This encodes CASGSYTGGLAEAFF.

This clone has a handful of counts. This chain uses TRBV19 with TRBJ2-1; 12 bases line up with TRBD2. Germline V gene lookup returns CDR1 LNHDA and CDR2 SQIVND (reference sequence). This CDR3 region has 15 residues. V lost 3 bases, J lost 6 bases, and 3 bases stayed unmatched. This CDR3 is CASSIASGRANEQFF. The CDR3 nucleotides are TGTGCCAGTAGTATCGCTAGCGGGAGGGCCAATGAGCAGTTCTTC.

The chain uses TRBV19 and TRBJ2-5; D call uncertain. This CDR3 comprises 14 residues. Trimming stripped 1 base from V and 0 bases from J, with 6 bases between. CDR1 and CDR2 (germline): LNHDA, SQIVND (reference sequence). The CDR3 nucleotides are TGTGCCAGTAGTATAGTGGGGTACCAAGAGACCCAGTACTTC. Its translation is CASSIVGYQETQYF. The variable domain in full, completed from reference TRBV19 and TRBJ2-5, reads DGGITQSPKYLFRKEGQNVTLSCEQNLNHDAMYWYRQDPGQGLRLIYYSQIVNDFQKGDIAEGYSVSREKKESFPLTVTSAQKNPTAFYLCASSIVGYQETQYFGPGTRLLVL.

In DNA, the CDR3 is TGTGCCAGCAGTTTATCAGGGCAGGGTGGGAATCAGCCCCAGCATTTT. Residues: CASSLSGQGGNQPQHF. The rearrangement joins TRBV28 to TRBJ1-5; TRBD1 might be the D (5 bases). Trimming stripped 1 base from V and 4 bases from J, with 14 bases between. Germline V gene data show CDR1 as MDHEN and CDR2 as SYDVKM. There are 16 residues in the CDR3. Full variable domain (outside the CDR3, taken from reference TRBV28 and TRBJ1-5): DVKVTQSSRYLVKRTGEKVFLECVQDMDHENMFWYRQDPGLGLRLIYFSYDVKMKEKGDIPEGYSVSREKKERFSLILESASTNQTSMYLCASSLSGQGGNQPQHFGDGTRLSIL.

CDR3 residues: CASSRRDRGSYEQYF. The CDR3 DNA reads TGTGCCAGTAGTAGACGGGACAGGGGGTCCTACGAGCAGTACTTC. The chain recombines TRBV19 with TRBJ2-7; TRBD1 agrees at 11 bases. V shed 4 bases, J shed 1 base, and the junction held 3 bases outside the gene matches. CDR1 is LNHDA and CDR2 is SQIVND in the germline V gene (reference sequence). CDR3 length: 15 residues.

This chain uses TRBV29-1 with TRBJ1-1, with D possibly being TRBD1 (5 bases). V dropped 6 bases and J dropped 2 bases, with 10 bases sitting between them. The CDR3 extends over 12 amino acids. Germline assignment: CDR1 SQVTM and CDR2 ANQGSEA. CDR3 nucleotides: TGCAGCGTGTACGGGGGAAACACTGAAGCTTTCTTT. Its protein is CSVYGGNTEAFF. Variable domain in full (rest from reference TRBV29-1 and TRBJ1-1): SAVISQKPSRDICQRGTSLTIQCQVDSQVTMMFWYRQQPGQSLTLIATANQGSEATYESGFVIDKFPISRPNLTFSTLTVSNMSPEDSSIYLCSVYGGNTEAFFGQGTRLTVV.

V is TRBV7-8 and J is TRBJ2-3; D is perhaps TRBD2 (7 bases). Trimming left V 5 bases short and J 6 bases short, with 21 bases between. The CDR3 length is 16 residues. CDR1 and CDR2 (germline): SGHVS, FQNEAQ. The CDR3 loop is CASSPPRGAGIDTQYF. The CDR3 DNA is TGTGCCAGCAGCCCCCCCCGGGGGGCGGGCATTGATACGCAGTATTTT.

The rearrangement joins TRBV6-2 or TRBV6-3 to TRBJ1-5, with D maybe TRBD1 (5 bases). The CDR3 is 13 residues long. V was pared by 5 bases and J by 9 bases, with 14 bases between. Germline assignment: CDR1 MNHEY and CDR2 SVGEGT. The CDR3 coding sequence is TGTGCCAGCAGTCGGGCAGGGTTAGGGCCCCAGCATTTT. Protein: CASSRAGLGPQHF.

This chain joins TRBV19 and TRBJ2-5; 9 bases are a match to TRBD1. V shed 9 bases, J shed 5 bases, and the junction held 4 bases outside the gene matches. Germline-derived CDR1 and CDR2 are LNHDA and SQIVND (reference sequence). The CDR3 is 12 amino acids. The CDR3: CARRQGGETQYF. The DNA of the CDR3 is TGTGCCAGGAGACAGGGGGGCGAGACCCAGTACTTC. The whole variable domain, filled in from reference TRBV19 and TRBJ2-5, reads DGGITQSPKYLFRKEGQNVTLSCEQNLNHDAMYWYRQDPGQGLRLIYYSQIVNDFQKGDIAEGYSVSREKKESFPLTVTSAQKNPTAFYLCARRQGGETQYFGPGTRLLVL.

V is TRBV10-2 and J is TRBJ1-2, with D perhaps matching TRBD1 (5 bases). From germline, CDR1 is WSHSY and CDR2 SAAADI. This CDR3 region has 14 residues. The V end lost 3 bases, the J end lost 4 bases, and 12 bases lay between the germline ends. The CDR3 reads CASSDSGGGYGYTF. CDR3 DNA: TGCGCCAGCAGTGATAGCGGGGGGGGCTATGGCTACACCTTC.

This chain joins TRBV9 and TRBJ1-2; tentative D call: TRBD1 (6 bases). Deletions cut 2 bases from V and 4 bases from J, with 12 bases between. The CDR3 sequence is 14 residues long. CDR1 is SGDLS, CDR2 YYNGEE, per germline. The CDR3 region has the DNA TGTGCCAGCAGCGTGCCAGGGGATGCCTATGGCTACACCTTC. Translated, it gives CASSVPGDAYGYTF.

The gene calls are TRBV28 and TRBJ1-4; a possible D gene is TRBD1 (5 bases). The V gene's germline CDR1 is MDHEN and CDR2 SYDVKM. V lost 3 bases, J lost 8 bases, and 28 bases lay in between. The CDR3 sequence is 19 residues long. CDR3: CASSFTPGKTKPKKEKLFF. In nucleotides, the CDR3 is TGTGCCAGCAGTTTTACGCCAGGGAAAACAAAGCCCAAGAAAGAAAAACTGTTTTTT. The variable domain in full, with the rest retrieved from reference TRBV28 and TRBJ1-4, is DVKVTQSSRYLVKRTGEKVFLECVQDMDHENMFWYRQDPGLGLRLIYFSYDVKMKEKGDIPEGYSVSREKKERFSLILESASTNQTSMYLCASSFTPGKTKPKKEKLFFGSGTQLSVL.

This clone was observed once. The V gene is TRBV5-1, the J gene TRBJ1-4; 7 bases agree with TRBD1. The CDR3 covers 16 residues. Per the germline V gene, CDR1 is SGHRS and CDR2 is YFSETQ. The V and J ends lost 3 bases and 5 bases, in that order; junction bases with no gene match: 10. CDR3 sequence reads: CASSSEKGAGNEKLFF. As DNA, the CDR3 is TGCGCCAGCAGCTCCGAGAAGGGGGCGGGGAATGAAAAACTGTTTTTT.

CDR3: CASSFTRWAGGDTEAFF. CDR3 sequence (DNA): TGTGCCAGCAGTTTTACGAGGTGGGCAGGGGGTGACACTGAAGCTTTCTTT. V is TRBV28 and J is TRBJ1-1; 7 positions agree with TRBD1. The V gene's germline CDR1 is MDHEN and CDR2 SYDVKM. CDR3 length equals 17 residues. After removal of 3 bases from V and 3 bases from J, the junction contained 13 bases not matched to a gene.

This clone was found a few times. J is TRBJ2-1 and V is TRBV5-1; 12 nucleotides align to TRBD2. There are 17 residues in the CDR3. The V segment lost 0 bases and the J segment 3 bases; nucleotides outside the gene matches: 4. The germline V gene encodes CDR1 SGHRS and CDR2 YFSETQ. The CDR3 DNA follows: TGCGCCAGCAGCTTGGGACTAGCGGGGGCCTTCTACAATGAGCAGTTCTTC. Its translation is CASSLGLAGAFYNEQFF.

This chain links TRBV5-8 with TRBJ2-5; D gene unclear. The CDR3 is 13 residues long. Germline V lookup: CDR1 SGHTS, CDR2 YDEGEE. V lost 7 bases and J 2 bases, leaving 12 bases between the germline ends. CDR3 nucleotides: TGTGCCAGCGCGCAGGTCGCTCAAGAGACCCAGTACTTC. Its translation: CASAQVAQETQYF.

The chain carries TRBV9 and TRBJ2-3; D uncertain. The V gene's germline CDR1 is SGDLS and CDR2 YYNGEE. The germline V and J ends were trimmed by 3 bases and 0 bases, with 11 bases remaining between them. This CDR3 is built from 15 residues. This CDR3 is CASSEWDTSTDTQYF. CDR3 DNA: TGTGCCAGCAGCGAGTGGGATACTAGCACAGATACGCAGTATTTT.

This clone was found a few times. This sequence joins TRBV9 and TRBJ1-5; D is unclear. Trimming took 4 bases from V and 0 from J, leaving 8 bases between them. The CDR3 extends over 14 amino acids. Germline V gives CDR1 SGDLS, CDR2 YYNGEE. The chain's CDR3 is CASSPRDSNQPQHF. In nucleotides, the CDR3 is TGTGCCAGCAGCCCAAGGGATAGCAATCAGCCCCAGCATTTT.